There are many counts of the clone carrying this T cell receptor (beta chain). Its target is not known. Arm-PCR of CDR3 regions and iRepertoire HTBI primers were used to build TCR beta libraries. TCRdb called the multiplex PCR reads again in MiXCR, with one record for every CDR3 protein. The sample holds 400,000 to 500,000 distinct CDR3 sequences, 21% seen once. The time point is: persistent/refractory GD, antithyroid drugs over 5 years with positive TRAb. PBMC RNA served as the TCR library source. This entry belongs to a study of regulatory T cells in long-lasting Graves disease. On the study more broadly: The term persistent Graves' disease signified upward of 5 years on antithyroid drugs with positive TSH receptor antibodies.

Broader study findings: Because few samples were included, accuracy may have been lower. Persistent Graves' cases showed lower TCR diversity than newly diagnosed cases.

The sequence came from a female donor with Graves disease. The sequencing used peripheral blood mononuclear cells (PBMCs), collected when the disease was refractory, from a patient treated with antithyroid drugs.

CDR3 DNA sequence: TGTGCCAGCAGCTTATGGGGGACAGGGATCGAAGAGACCCAGTACTTC. Protein product: CASSLWGTGIEETQYF. The rearrangement joins TRBV7-3 to TRBJ2-5; 9 bases map to TRBD1. The CDR3 extends over 16 amino acids. Germline loops: CDR1 SGHTA, CDR2 FQGTGA. J lost 3 bases, V lost 2 bases, and 7 bases had no gene match.